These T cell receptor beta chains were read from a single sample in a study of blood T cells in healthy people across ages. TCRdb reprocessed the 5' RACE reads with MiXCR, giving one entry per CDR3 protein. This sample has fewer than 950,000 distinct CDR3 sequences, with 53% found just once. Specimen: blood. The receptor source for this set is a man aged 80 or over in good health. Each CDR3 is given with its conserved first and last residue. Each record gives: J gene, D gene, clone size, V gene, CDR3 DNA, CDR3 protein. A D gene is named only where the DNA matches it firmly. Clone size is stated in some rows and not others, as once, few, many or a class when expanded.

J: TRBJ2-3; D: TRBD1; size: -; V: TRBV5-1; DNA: TGCGCCAGCAGCTCGGACAGGGGGTATACGCAGTATTTT; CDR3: CASSSDRGYTQYF
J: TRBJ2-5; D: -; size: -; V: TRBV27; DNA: TGTGCCAGCAGTTTTTTGAAGGGGTCAGAACAAGAGACCCAGTACTTC; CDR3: CASSFLKGSEQETQYF
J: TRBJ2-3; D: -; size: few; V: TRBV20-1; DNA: TGCAGTGCCCCAGGACTACCCCGCGGCACAGATACGCAGTATTTT; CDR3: CSAPGLPRGTDTQYF
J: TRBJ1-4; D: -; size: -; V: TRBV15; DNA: TGTGCCACCAGCAGAGATACCGGGCTACAAAAACCGTTTTTT; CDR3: CATSRDTGLQKPFF
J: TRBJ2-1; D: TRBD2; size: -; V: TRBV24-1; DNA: TGTGCCACCAGTGAAGCGGGAGTCGTCGATGAGCAGTTCTTC; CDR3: CATSEAGVVDEQFF
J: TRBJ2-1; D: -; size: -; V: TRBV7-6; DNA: TGTGCCAGCAGCTTAGATCCAGGCCCGGACAATGAGCAGTTCTTC; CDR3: CASSLDPGPDNEQFF
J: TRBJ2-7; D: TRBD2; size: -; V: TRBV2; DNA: TGTGCCAGCCAGACTAGCGCGACCTACGAGCAGTACTTC; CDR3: CASQTSATYEQYF
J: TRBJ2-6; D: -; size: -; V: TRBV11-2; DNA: TGTGCCAGCAGTCACATTCGACGGCCCAGAGGCAACGTCCTGACTTTC; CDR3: CASSHIRRPRGNVLTF
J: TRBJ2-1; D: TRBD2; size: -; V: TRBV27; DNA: TGTGCCAGCAGTGGGCGACTAGCGGGAGCCTACAAGGAGCAGTTCTTC; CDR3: CASSGRLAGAYKEQFF
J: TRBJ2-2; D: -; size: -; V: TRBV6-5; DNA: TGTGCCAGCAAGAGCCATAGTCTGAACACCGGGGAGCTGTTTTTT; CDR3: CASKSHSLNTGELFF
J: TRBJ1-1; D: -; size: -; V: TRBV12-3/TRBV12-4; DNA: TGTGCCAGCAGCCGCGAGGTCACTGAAGCTTTCTTT; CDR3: CASSREVTEAFF
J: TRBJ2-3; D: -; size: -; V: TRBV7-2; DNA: TGTGCCAGCAGCTTACGAGACAGTCCGGATACGCAGTATTTT; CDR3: CASSLRDSPDTQYF
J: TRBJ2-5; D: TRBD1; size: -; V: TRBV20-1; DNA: TGCAGTGCTAGAGGGGACAGGGGTCACGTGGAGACCCAGTACTTC; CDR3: CSARGDRGHVETQYF
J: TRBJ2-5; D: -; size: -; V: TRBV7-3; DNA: TGTGCCAGCAGCTTAAGCGGGACTCACCAAGAGACCCAGTACTTC; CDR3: CASSLSGTHQETQYF
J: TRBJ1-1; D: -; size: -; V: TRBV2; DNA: TGTGCCAGCAGCACGTATGGGGGGAACACTGAAGCTTTCTTT; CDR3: CASSTYGGNTEAFF
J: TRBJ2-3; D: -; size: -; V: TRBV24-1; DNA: TGTGCCACCAGTGATGGGGAAAGAGACGCGTATTTT; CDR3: CATSDGERDAYF
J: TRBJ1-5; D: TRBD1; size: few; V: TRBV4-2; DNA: TGTGCCAGCAGCCAAGATAAGACAGGGAACGGCAATCAGCCCCAGCATTTT; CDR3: CASSQDKTGNGNQPQHF
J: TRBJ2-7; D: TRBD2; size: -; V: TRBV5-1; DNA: TGCGCCAGCAGCCCTATACTAGCGGGAGGGCCGGGGGACGAGCAGTACTTC; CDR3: CASSPILAGGPGDEQYF
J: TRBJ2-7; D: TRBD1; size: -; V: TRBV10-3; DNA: TGTGCCATCAGATTCGGGACAGGGGGGTACGAGCAGTACTTC; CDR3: CAIRFGTGGYEQYF
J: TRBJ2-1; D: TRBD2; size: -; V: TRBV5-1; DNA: TGCGCCAGCACCCCCGGGACTAGCGCTAACAATGAGCAGTTCTTC; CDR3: CASTPGTSANNEQFF
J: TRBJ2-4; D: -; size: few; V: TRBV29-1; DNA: TGCAGCGTTGAATTGGAGGGGAACATTCAGTACTTC; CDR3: CSVELEGNIQYF
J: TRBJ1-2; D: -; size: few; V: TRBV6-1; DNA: TGTGCCAGCAGTGACGGAGGGGTAGGCAACTATGGCTACACCTTC; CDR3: CASSDGGVGNYGYTF
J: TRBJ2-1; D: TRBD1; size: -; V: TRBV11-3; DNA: TGTGCCAGCAGCTTAATCGGCAGGGGGCCGAACAATGAGCAGTTCTTC; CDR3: CASSLIGRGPNNEQFF
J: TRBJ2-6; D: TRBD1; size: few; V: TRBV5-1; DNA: TGCGCCAGCAGCGCAGACAGGGCTCTAAGGGCCAACGTCCTGACTTTC; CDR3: CASSADRALRANVLTF
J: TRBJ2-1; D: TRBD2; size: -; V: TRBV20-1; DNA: TGCAGTGCTAGAGATCCCTCTAGCGGCTCCTACAATGAGCAGTTCTTC; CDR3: CSARDPSSGSYNEQFF
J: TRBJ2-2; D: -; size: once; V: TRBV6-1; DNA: TGTGCCAGCAGTCCCCAGCTAGCAACCGGGGAGCTGTTTTTT; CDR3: CASSPQLATGELFF
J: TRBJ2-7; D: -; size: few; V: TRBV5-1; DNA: TGCGCCAGCAGCTTTTCAGCGGGTGGGGGAGAGGAGCAGTACTTC; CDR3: CASSFSAGGGEEQYF
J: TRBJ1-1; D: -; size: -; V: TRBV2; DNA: TGTGCCAGCAGTGGGGACGGGAGAATGAACACTGAAGCTTTCTTT; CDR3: CASSGDGRMNTEAFF
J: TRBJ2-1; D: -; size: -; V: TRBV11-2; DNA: TGTGCCAGCAGCTTAGATCAGGACCGTCACAATGAGCAGTTCTTC; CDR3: CASSLDQDRHNEQFF
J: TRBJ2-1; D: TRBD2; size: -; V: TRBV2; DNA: TGTGCCAGCATAGTGACTAGCGGATTGAGGCAGTTCTTC; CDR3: CASIVTSGLRQFF
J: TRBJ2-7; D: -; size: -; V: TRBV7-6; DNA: TGTGCCAGCAGCTTCGGACAGCCGAGCTCCTACGAGCAGTACTTC; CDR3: CASSFGQPSSYEQYF
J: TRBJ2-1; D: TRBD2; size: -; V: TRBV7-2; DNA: TGTGCCAGCAGCTCCTGGAGAGCGGGAGGGCCTGGGAATGAGCAGTTCTTC; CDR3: CASSSWRAGGPGNEQFF
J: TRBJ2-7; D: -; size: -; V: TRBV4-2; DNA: TGTGCCAGCAGCCAAGATCTCTCGGGTCACTACGAGCGGTACTTC; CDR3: CASSQDLSGHYERYF
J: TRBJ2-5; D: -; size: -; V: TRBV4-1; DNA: TGCGCCAGCAGCCACCGAGACTACCAAGAGACCCAGTACTTC; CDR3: CASSHRDYQETQYF
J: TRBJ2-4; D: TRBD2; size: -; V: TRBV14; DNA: TGTGCCAGCAGCCAAGGGCTAGCGGGATGGGAGTACTTC; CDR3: CASSQGLAGWEYF
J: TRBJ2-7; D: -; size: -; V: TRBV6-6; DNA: TGTGCCAGCAGTTACTCACGAGTCGCCTACGAGCAGTACTTC; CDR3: CASSYSRVAYEQYF
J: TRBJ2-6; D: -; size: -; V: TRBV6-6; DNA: TGTGCCGGGCGGGCGGAAGGAGGATCTGGGGCCAACGTCCTGACTTTC; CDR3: CAGRAEGGSGANVLTF
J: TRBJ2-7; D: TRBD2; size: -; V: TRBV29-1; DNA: TGCAGCGTTTGGACTAGCGGGAGGGGCGAGCAGTACTTC; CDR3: CSVWTSGRGEQYF
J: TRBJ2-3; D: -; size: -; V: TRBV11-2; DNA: TGTGCCAGCAGCTTAGTGGGGGATTGGGTTGGCAGATACGCGTATTTT; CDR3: CASSLVGDWVGRYAYF
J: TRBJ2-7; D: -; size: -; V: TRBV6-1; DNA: TGTGCCAGCAGTGCAACCTCAGGCTACGAGCAGTACTTC; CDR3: CASSATSGYEQYF
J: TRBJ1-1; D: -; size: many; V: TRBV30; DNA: TGTGCCTGGGCCCGGATATCCGGGCGTACTGAAGCTTTCTTT; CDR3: CAWARISGRTEAFF
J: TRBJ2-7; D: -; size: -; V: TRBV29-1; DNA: TGCAGCGTTGAGACGGGTAGCAACGAGCAGTACTTC; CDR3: CSVETGSNEQYF
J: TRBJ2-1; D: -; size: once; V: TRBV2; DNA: TGTGCCAGCAGGGCCGTCAATGAGCAGTTCTTC; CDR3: CASRAVNEQFF
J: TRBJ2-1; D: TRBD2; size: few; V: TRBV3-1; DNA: TGTGCCAGCAGCCAGGGACTAGCGCGCAATGAGCAGTTCTTC; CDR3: CASSQGLARNEQFF
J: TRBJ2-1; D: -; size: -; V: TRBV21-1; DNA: TGTGCCAGCAGCAAAGCTCTTCTCCCCCGCTCCTACAATGAGCAGTTCTTC; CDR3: CASSKALLPRSYNEQFF